One and the same sample provided the 31 T cell receptor beta chains below, sequenced in a study of CD8 T cells in ankylosing spondylitis. TCRdb fed the 5' RACE reads into MiXCR, producing one record per CDR3 protein. The sample holds 250,000 to 300,000 distinct CDR3 sequences, over 15% seen once. Input material: blood, either unsorted or a sorted T cell fraction (not recorded which). Receptors were obtained from a male donor with ankylosing spondylitis or in good health (not recorded which).

This clonotype was seen many times. This chain uses TRBV18 with TRBJ2-1; 11 bases fit TRBD2. Germline loops: CDR1 KGHSH, CDR2 LQKENI. The CDR3 totals 15 residues. V lost 8 bases, J lost 3 bases, and 6 bases stayed unmatched. Here the CDR3 DNA reads TGTGCCAGCAGTCCTACTAGCGGGGGCTACAATGAGCAGTTCTTC. Translating it yields CASSPTSGGYNEQFF.

On this clonotype itself: This CDR3 is missing its conserved last phenylalanine or tryptophan, likely due to a read error. V gene TRBV12-3 or TRBV12-4 combines with J gene TRBJ1-1; 10 bases align to TRBD1. This CDR3 has 18 amino acids. This CDR3 is CASSSWTGGRKLNTEAFV. The CDR3 nucleotides read TGCGCCAGCAGTTCCTGGACAGGGGGGAGGAAATTGAACACTGAAGCTTTCGTT.

This clonotype was counted between two and nine times. This sequence joins TRBV20-1 and TRBJ1-5, with 7 bases matching TRBD1. CDR1 DFQATT and CDR2 SNEGSKA come from the germline V gene (reference sequence). V gave up 3 bases and J gave up 6 bases; unmatched junction bases: 11. The CDR3 has 15 residues. CDR3 coding DNA: TGCAGTGCTAGTCCCGACAGGGTATCGAGTCAGCCCCAGCATTTT. Protein sequence: CSASPDRVSSQPQHF.

This clonotype appeared a few times. This rearrangement joins TRBV12-3 or TRBV12-4 to TRBJ2-1, with no clear D. V dropped 1 base and J dropped 8 bases, with 6 bases sitting between them. The CDR3 consists of 12 residues. CDR3 nucleotides: TGTGCCAGCAGTTTAGACCGGGATGAGCAGTTCTTC. It yields the protein CASSLDRDEQFF.

The sample holds many counts of this clonotype. The chain has TRBV20-1 and TRBJ1-1; the match to TRBD1 covers 7 bases. Losses at the gene ends were 3 bases for V and 4 bases for J; bases not matched to a gene: 11. Germline V gene lookup returns CDR1 DFQATT and CDR2 SNEGSKA (reference sequence). CDR3 length equals 15 residues. In nucleotides, the CDR3 is TGCAGTGCTAGGGAACTACAGGGGAGGGGCACTGAAGCTTTCTTT. Amino acids: CSARELQGRGTEAFF.

Notes on this clonotype: A much bigger clone sits one base away, suggesting this may be a read error. V and J are TRBV20-1 and TRBJ2-3; 11 nucleotides line up with TRBD2. This CDR3 region has 15 residues. CDR1 is DFQATT and CDR2 is SNEGSKA in the germline V gene (reference sequence). CDR3: CSAKGTSGSTATQYF. CDR3 bases: TGCAGTGCTAAGGGGACTAGCGGAAGCACAGCTACGCAGTATTTT.

This clonotype was detected only a few times. This rearrangement joins TRBV7-2 to TRBJ1-1; tentatively, D is TRBD1 (5 bases). The V gene's germline CDR1 is SGHTA and CDR2 FQGNSA. CDR3 size: 16 residues. Trimming stripped 2 bases from V and 0 bases from J, with 13 bases between. CDR3 bases: TGTGCCAGCAGCTTAAGTGGACACCCGGTGAACACTGAAGCTTTCTTT. This codes for CASSLSGHPVNTEAFF.

With regard to this clonotype: One junction end disagrees with the germline gene, perhaps due to a read error. The chain employs TRBV20-1 and TRBJ1-4, with 11 bases fitting TRBD1. Germline V gene lookup returns CDR1 DFQATT and CDR2 SNEGSKA (reference sequence). This CDR3 contains 15 residues. Here the CDR3 reads CSARVWTGGFEKLFF. In DNA form, the CDR3 reads TGCAGTGCTAGAGTCTGGACAGGGGGCTTTGAAAAGCTGTTTTTT.

This clonotype has just one count. V is TRBV18 and J is TRBJ2-5, with D perhaps TRBD2 (5 bases). The CDR3 has 13 amino acids. Germline V CDR1 and CDR2: KGHSH, LQKENI. V shed 4 bases and J shed 5 bases, with 11 bases lying between them. The CDR3: CASSLQRGETQYF. CDR3 DNA sequence: TGTGCCAGCTCACTTCAGAGAGGGGAGACCCAGTACTTC.

This clonotype turned up a few times. The V call is TRBV28, the J call TRBJ2-1, with 9 positions matching TRBD2. The CDR3 has 13 residues. The V and J ends lost 3 bases and 9 bases, in that order; junction bases with no gene match: 3. CDR1 and CDR2 (germline): MDHEN, SYDVKM. The CDR3 bases are TGTGCCAGCAGTTTGGGGACTAGCATTGAGCAGTTCTTC. Its protein is CASSLGTSIEQFF. Supplemented by reference TRBV28 and TRBJ2-1, the full variable domain reads DVKVTQSSRYLVKRTGEKVFLECVQDMDHENMFWYRQDPGLGLRLIYFSYDVKMKEKGDIPEGYSVSREKKERFSLILESASTNQTSMYLCASSLGTSIEQFFGPGTRLTVL.

The V gene is TRBV3-1, the J gene TRBJ2-7; 7 positions match TRBD2. V lost 6 bases, J lost 7 bases, and 9 bases stayed unmatched. Germline V gene data show CDR1 as LGHDT and CDR2 as YNNKEL (reference sequence). The CDR3 loop spans 13 amino acids. CDR3 bases: TGTGCCAGCAGTAACACCGCGGGAGCGGAGCAGTACGTC. This translates into CASSNTAGAEQYV.

CDR3: CASSFGGVEGTGELFF. The CDR3 DNA sequence: TGTGCCAGCAGCTTTGGCGGGGTCGAGGGCACCGGGGAGCTGTTTTTT. The chain recombines TRBV7-6 with TRBJ2-2; D may be TRBD2 (6 bases). Germline values: CDR1 SGHVS, CDR2 FNYEAQ. The CDR3 totals 16 residues. The germline V and J ends were trimmed by 3 bases and 4 bases, with 15 bases remaining between them.

This clonotype has only a few counts. This chain joins TRBV12-3 or TRBV12-4 and TRBJ2-5; D tentatively fits TRBD1 or TRBD2 (5 bases each). The V gene lost 3 bases and the J gene lost 10 bases, with 15 bases spanning the gap. The CDR3 is 13 residues long. The CDR3 spells CASSLGPGTHQYF. The CDR3 coding sequence is TGTGCCAGCAGTTTGGGACCTGGGACCCACCAGTACTTC.

This rearrangement joins TRBV10-3 to TRBJ2-3, with TRBD2 matching 8 bases. The germline V gene has CDR1 ENHRY and CDR2 SYGVKD. The length of the CDR3 is 14 residues. The V segment lost 8 bases and the J segment 1 base; nucleotides outside the gene matches: 5. Written as DNA, the CDR3 is TGTGCCATCGCCGGGACTAGGGGCACAGATACGCAGTATTTT. This translates into CAIAGTRGTDTQYF.

On this clonotype itself: The junction shows a germline mismatch at one end, possibly a read error. The genes are TRBV29-1 and TRBJ2-2, with D tentatively TRBD2 (7 bases). Germline V gene data show CDR1 as SQVTM and CDR2 as ANQGSEA. The CDR3 is made up of 14 amino acids. The CDR3 coding sequence is TGCAGCGGGGTCGGAGGGGGAGGGACCGGGGAGCCGTTTTTT. This sequence encodes CSGVGGGGTGEPFF.

In its sample, this clonotype was seen a few times. The V gene is TRBV27, the J gene TRBJ2-6; unclear D gene. Germline V gene sequence: CDR1 MNHEY, CDR2 SMNVEV (reference sequence). V shed 8 bases and J shed 7 bases, with 18 bases lying between them. The CDR3 length is 15 residues. The CDR3 reads CASRPVSLYANVLTF. The CDR3 nucleotides read TGTGCCAGCCGTCCTGTCTCCCTTTATGCCAACGTCCTGACTTTC.

This chain uses TRBV10-3 with TRBJ1-6, with 8 bases lining up with TRBD1. From germline, CDR1 is ENHRY and CDR2 SYGVKD. Losses at the gene ends were 10 bases for V and 5 bases for J; bases not matched to a gene: 7. This CDR3 contains 14 residues. CDR3 nucleotide sequence: TGTGCCACAACCACAGGGGGTAATAATTCACCCCTCCACTTT. Translation: CATTTGGNNSPLHF.

This clonotype showed up just a few times. The chain uses TRBV29-1 and TRBJ1-1, with TRBD1 matching 7 bases. Germline-derived CDR1 and CDR2 are SQVTM and ANQGSEA. Trimming cost V 7 bases and J 6 bases; bases outside gene matches: 8. The CDR3 is made up of 12 amino acids. The CDR3 is CSGATGSPEAFF. The CDR3 coding sequence is TGCAGCGGGGCGACAGGGAGCCCTGAAGCTTTCTTT. Complete variable domain (other parts from reference TRBV29-1 and TRBJ1-1): SAVISQKPSRDICQRGTSLTIQCQVDSQVTMMFWYRQQPGQSLTLIATANQGSEATYESGFVIDKFPISRPNLTFSTLTVSNMSPEDSSIYLCSGATGSPEAFFGQGTRLTVV.

The chain couples TRBV5-1 to TRBJ2-1, with 15 positions matching TRBD2. J gave up 3 bases and V 4 bases, and 2 bases lay outside the gene matches. Germline V lookup: CDR1 SGHRS, CDR2 YFSETQ. The CDR3 spans 16 residues. The CDR3 is CASSLGLAGGYNEQFF. CDR3 nucleotide sequence: TGCGCCAGCAGCCTGGGACTAGCGGGGGGCTACAATGAGCAGTTCTTC.

This chain links TRBV5-1 with TRBJ2-1, with TRBD1 as a possible D gene (6 bases). The germline gives CDR1 SGHRS, CDR2 YFSETQ. The CDR3 extends over 15 amino acids. The ends were cut back, 0 bases at V and 3 bases at J, with 10 bases in the middle. The CDR3 nucleotides are TGCGCCAGCAGCTTGGACGGACAGAACTACAATGAGCAGTTCTTC. Residues: CASSLDGQNYNEQFF.

This clonotype has only one observation. The J gene is TRBJ2-2, the V gene TRBV15; maybe TRBD1 (5 bases). Germline V lookup: CDR1 LNHNV, CDR2 YYDKDF (reference sequence). Trimming removed 0 bases at V and 3 bases at J, with 14 bases between. This CDR3 region has 17 residues. The CDR3 DNA sequence: TGTGCCACCAGCAGAGAAGACAGTTCAAGTGACACCGGGGAGCTGTTTTTT. It specifies CATSREDSSSDTGELFF.

This sequence joins TRBV12-3 or TRBV12-4 and TRBJ2-3, with 7 positions matching TRBD1. With V trimmed by 7 bases and J by 3 bases, 4 bases remained unmatched. The CDR3 is made up of 13 amino acids. The CDR3 DNA reads TGTGCCAGCATATTACAGGGGACAGATACGCAGTATTTT. Translation: CASILQGTDTQYF.

The CDR3 region has the DNA TGCGCCAGCAGCTTCAGAATAGCGGGAGTTAATGAGCAGTTCTTC. Translated: CASSFRIAGVNEQFF. The V gene is TRBV5-1, the J gene TRBJ2-1; 9 nucleotides agree with TRBD2. Trimming cost V 2 bases and J 7 bases; bases outside gene matches: 7. Germline V CDR1 and CDR2: SGHRS, YFSETQ. CDR3 length: 15 residues.

The CDR3 region is CSVRFSGGTDTQYF. Here the CDR3 DNA reads TGCAGCGTAAGATTTAGCGGGGGCACAGATACGCAGTATTTT. The chain employs TRBV29-1 and TRBJ2-3, with 8 bases that match TRBD2. Per the germline V gene, CDR1 is SQVTM and CDR2 is ANQGSEA. This CDR3 region has 14 residues. With 6 bases clipped from V and 1 base from J, the junction kept 6 bases outside the gene matches.

This clonotype showed up many times. V usage is TRBV7-2 and J usage is TRBJ1-5; D possibly corresponds to TRBD1 (5 bases). Germline-derived CDR1 and CDR2 are SGHTA and FQGNSA. The CDR3 has 15 amino acids. V dropped 5 bases and J dropped 0 bases, with 11 bases sitting between them. CDR3 in amino acids: CASSPKGNSNQPQHF. The CDR3 bases are TGTGCCAGCAGCCCGAAGGGGAATAGCAATCAGCCCCAGCATTTT.

J is TRBJ2-2 and V is TRBV20-1; 8 bases agree with TRBD1. With 4 bases clipped from V and 3 bases from J, the junction kept 1 base outside the gene matches. The CDR3 loop spans 13 amino acids. CDR1 is DFQATT, CDR2 SNEGSKA, per germline (reference sequence). CDR3 DNA: TGCAGTGCTAAGGGACAGGACACCGGGGAGCTGTTTTTT. It specifies CSAKGQDTGELFF.

This sequence joins TRBV19 and TRBJ1-1; unclear D gene. Germline assignment: CDR1 LNHDA and CDR2 SQIVND (reference sequence). V was trimmed by 6 bases and J by 0 bases, leaving 8 bases between them. The CDR3 loop spans 13 amino acids. Here the CDR3 reads CASRGFLNTEAFF. The CDR3 DNA follows: TGTGCCAGTAGGGGATTCCTGAACACTGAAGCTTTCTTT.

This clonotype occurred a few times. The chain combines TRBV29-1 with TRBJ1-1; TRBD1 matches 7 bases. The germline V gene has CDR1 SQVTM and CDR2 ANQGSEA. J gave up 2 bases and V 3 bases, and 6 bases lay outside the gene matches. CDR3 length equals 14 residues. The CDR3, as DNA: TGCAGCGTTGACCCGACAGGGCTTAACACTGAAGCTTTCTTT. Its translation: CSVDPTGLNTEAFF.

A few counts support this clonotype. The chain joins TRBV5-1 to TRBJ1-2, with D possibly TRBD1 on 6 matching bases. The germline gives CDR1 SGHRS, CDR2 YFSETQ. The CDR3 has 15 residues. Trimming removed 0 bases at V and 8 bases at J, with 17 bases between. In DNA, the CDR3 is TGCGCCAGCAGCTTGGAGGGCAGGGGCGGCTCCGGCTACACCTTC. Amino acids: CASSLEGRGGSGYTF.

This chain links TRBV6-2 or TRBV6-3 with TRBJ1-1; D is perhaps TRBD1 (5 bases). The CDR3 is made up of 13 amino acids. With 6 bases removed from V and 7 bases from J, the gap between germline ends came to 15 bases. In germline, CDR1 is MNHEY, CDR2 SVGEGT. CDR3 nucleotide sequence: TGTGCCAGCAGCCGGGACGGAACTATTGAAGCTTTCTTT. Translating gives CASSRDGTIEAFF.

This clonotype was seen a handful of times. The DNA of the CDR3 is TGTGCCAGCAGCCTTAGCGGGGCTGCTGGAAACACCATATATTTT. It yields the protein CASSLSGAAGNTIYF. J is TRBJ1-3 and V is TRBV7-2, with D maybe TRBD1 (5 bases). The germline CDR1 and CDR2 sequences are SGHTA and FQGNSA. Deletions cut 5 bases from V and 2 bases from J, with 13 bases between. The CDR3 contains 15 residues.